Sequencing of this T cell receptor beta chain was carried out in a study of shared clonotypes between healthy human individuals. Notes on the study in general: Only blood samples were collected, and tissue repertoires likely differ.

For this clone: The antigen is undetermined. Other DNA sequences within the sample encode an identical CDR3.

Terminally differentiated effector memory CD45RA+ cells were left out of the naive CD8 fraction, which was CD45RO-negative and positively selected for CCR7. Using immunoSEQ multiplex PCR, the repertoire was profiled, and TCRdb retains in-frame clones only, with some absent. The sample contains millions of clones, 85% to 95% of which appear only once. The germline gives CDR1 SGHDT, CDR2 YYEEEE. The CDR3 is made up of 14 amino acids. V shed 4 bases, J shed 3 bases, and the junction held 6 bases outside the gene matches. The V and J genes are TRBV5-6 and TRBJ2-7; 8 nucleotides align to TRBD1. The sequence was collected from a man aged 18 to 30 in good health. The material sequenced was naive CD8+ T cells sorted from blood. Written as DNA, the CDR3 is TGTGCCAGCAGCCTAGGACAGGGTAACTACGAGCAGTACTTC. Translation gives CASSLGQGNYEQYF. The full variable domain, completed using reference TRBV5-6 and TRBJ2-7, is DAGVTQSPTHLIKTRGQQVTLRCSPKSGHDTVSWYQQALGQGPQFIFQYYEEEERQRGNFPDRFSGHQFPNYSSELNVNALLLGDSALYLCASSLGQGNYEQYFGPGTRLTVT.